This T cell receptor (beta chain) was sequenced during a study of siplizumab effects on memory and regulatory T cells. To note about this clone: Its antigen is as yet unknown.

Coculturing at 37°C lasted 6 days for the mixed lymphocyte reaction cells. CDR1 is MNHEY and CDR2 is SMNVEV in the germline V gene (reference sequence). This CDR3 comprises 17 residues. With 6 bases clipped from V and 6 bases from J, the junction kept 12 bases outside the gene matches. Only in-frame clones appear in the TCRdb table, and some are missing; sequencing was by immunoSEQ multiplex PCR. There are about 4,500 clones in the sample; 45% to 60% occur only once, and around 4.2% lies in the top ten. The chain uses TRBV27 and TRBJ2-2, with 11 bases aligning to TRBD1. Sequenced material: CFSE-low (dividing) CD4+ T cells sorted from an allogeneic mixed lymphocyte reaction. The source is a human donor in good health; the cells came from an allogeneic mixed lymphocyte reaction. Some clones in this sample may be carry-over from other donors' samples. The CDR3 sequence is CASSSLIGTGGSGELFF. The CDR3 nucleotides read TGTGCCAGCAGCTCCCTTATTGGGACAGGGGGTTCCGGGGAGCTGTTTTTT.